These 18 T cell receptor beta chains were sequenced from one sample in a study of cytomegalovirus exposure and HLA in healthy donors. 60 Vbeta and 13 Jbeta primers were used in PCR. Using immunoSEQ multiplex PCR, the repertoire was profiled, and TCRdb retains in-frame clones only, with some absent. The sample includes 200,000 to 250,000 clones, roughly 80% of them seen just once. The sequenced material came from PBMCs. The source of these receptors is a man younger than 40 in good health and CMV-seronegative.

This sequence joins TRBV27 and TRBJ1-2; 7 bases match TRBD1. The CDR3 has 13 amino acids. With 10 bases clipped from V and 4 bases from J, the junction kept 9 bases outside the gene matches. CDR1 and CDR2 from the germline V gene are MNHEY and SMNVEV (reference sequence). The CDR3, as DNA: TGTGCCACCCATTCCAGACAGGGCTATGGCTACACCTTC. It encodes CATHSRQGYGYTF.

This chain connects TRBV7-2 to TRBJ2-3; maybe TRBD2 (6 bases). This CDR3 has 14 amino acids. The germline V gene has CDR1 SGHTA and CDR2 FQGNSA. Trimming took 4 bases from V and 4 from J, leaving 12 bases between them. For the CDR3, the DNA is TGTGCCAGCAGCTCGGGACTCGGCGCAGATACGCAGTATTTT. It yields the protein CASSSGLGADTQYF.

CDR3 loop: CSVQSTDTQYF. CDR3 nucleotides: TGCAGCGTACAGAGCACAGATACGCAGTATTTT. V usage is TRBV29-1 and J usage is TRBJ2-3; no clear D. CDR3 length: 11 amino acids. With 6 bases removed from V and 0 bases from J, the gap between germline ends came to 4 bases. In germline, CDR1 is SQVTM, CDR2 ANQGSEA.

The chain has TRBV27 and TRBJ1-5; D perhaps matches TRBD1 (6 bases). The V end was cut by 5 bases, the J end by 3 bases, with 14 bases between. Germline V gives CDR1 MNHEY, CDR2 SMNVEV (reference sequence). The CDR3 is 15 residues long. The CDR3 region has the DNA TGTGCCAGCAGTCCAAATCAGGGGACCAATCAGCCCCAGCATTTT. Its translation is CASSPNQGTNQPQHF.

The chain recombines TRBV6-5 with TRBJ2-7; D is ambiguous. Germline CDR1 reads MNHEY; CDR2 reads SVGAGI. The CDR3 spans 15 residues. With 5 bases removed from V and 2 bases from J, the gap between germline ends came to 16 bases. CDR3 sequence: CASSPDIFYPYEQYF. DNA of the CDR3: TGTGCCAGCAGTCCCGACATATTCTACCCCTACGAGCAGTACTTC.

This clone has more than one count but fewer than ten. In nucleotides, the CDR3 is TGTGCCAGCAGCGTGGAGGGTTTGGCGGACATTCAGTACTTC. As protein: CASSVEGLADIQYF. The chain has TRBV9 and TRBJ2-4; perhaps TRBD2 as D (6 bases). The V gene lost 2 bases and the J gene lost 8 bases, with 14 bases spanning the gap. CDR3 length equals 14 residues. The germline V gene encodes CDR1 SGDLS and CDR2 YYNGEE.

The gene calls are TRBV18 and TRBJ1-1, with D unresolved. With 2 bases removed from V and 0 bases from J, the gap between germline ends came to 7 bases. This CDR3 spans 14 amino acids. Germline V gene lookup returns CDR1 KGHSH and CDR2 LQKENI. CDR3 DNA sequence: TGTGCCAGCTCACCAGGGCAGATGAACACTGAAGCTTTCTTT. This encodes CASSPGQMNTEAFF.

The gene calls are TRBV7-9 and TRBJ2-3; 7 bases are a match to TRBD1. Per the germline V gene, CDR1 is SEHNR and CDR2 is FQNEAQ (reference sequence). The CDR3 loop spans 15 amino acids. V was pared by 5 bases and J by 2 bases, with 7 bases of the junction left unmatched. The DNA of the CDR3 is TGTGCCAGCAGCGCTGCCGGGACAGCCACAGATACGCAGTATTTT. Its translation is CASSAAGTATDTQYF.

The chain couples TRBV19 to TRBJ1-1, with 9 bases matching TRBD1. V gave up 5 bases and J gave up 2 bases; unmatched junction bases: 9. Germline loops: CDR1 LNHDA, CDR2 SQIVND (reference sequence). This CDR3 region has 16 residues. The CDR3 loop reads CASSSLGTGRNTEAFF. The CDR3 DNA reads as TGTGCCAGTAGTTCCCTGGGGACAGGGAGAAACACTGAAGCTTTCTTT.

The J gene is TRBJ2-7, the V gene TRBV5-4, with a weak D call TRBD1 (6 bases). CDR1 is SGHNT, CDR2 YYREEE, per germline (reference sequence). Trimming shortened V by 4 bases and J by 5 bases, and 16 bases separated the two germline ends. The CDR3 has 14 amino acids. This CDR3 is CASSPGQGRNEQYF. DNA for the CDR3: TGTGCCAGCAGCCCGGGGCAGGGGCGAAACGAGCAGTACTTC.

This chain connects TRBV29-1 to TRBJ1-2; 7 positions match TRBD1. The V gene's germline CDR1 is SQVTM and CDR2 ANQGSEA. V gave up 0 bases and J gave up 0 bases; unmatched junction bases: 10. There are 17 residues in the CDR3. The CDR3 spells CSVEDLLPGTANYGYTF. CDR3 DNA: TGCAGCGTTGAAGATCTCCTTCCCGGGACAGCTAACTATGGCTACACCTTC.

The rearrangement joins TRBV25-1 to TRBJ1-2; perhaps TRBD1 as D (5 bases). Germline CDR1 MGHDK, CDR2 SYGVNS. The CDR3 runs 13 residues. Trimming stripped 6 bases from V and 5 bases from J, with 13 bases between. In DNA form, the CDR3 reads TGTGCCAGCAGACTCAGGGATGGGTATGGCTACACCTTC. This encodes CASRLRDGYGYTF.

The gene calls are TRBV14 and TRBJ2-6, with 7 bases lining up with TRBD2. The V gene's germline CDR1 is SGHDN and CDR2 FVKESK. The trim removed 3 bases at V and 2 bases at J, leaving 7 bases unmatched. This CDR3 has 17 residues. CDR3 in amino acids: CASSHLVGGAGANVLTF. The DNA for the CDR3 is TGTGCCAGCAGCCACCTAGTGGGGGGGGCTGGGGCCAACGTCCTGACTTTC.

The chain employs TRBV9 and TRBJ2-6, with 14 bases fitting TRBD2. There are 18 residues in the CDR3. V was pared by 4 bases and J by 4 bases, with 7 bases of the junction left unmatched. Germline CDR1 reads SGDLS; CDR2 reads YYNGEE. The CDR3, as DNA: TGTGCCAGCAGCCCAAGGACTAGCGGGGGGTCAGGGGCCAACGTCCTGACTTTC. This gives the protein CASSPRTSGGSGANVLTF. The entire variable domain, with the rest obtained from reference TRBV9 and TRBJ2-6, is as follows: DSGVTQTPKHLITATGQRVTLRCSPRSGDLSVYWYQQSLDQGLQFLIQYYNGEERAKGNILERFSAQQFPDLHSELNLSSLELGDSALYFCASSPRTSGGSGANVLTFGAGSRLTVL.

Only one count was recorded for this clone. The CDR3 DNA is TGTGCCAGCAGCCCAGACAGGAGCTCCTATAATTCACCCCTCCACTTT. Translation: CASSPDRSSYNSPLHF. The chain is built from TRBV2 and TRBJ1-6; D possibly corresponds to TRBD1 (6 bases). V was trimmed by 6 bases and J by 0 bases, leaving 12 bases between them. Germline V gives CDR1 SNHLY, CDR2 FYNNEI. CDR3 length: 16 amino acids.

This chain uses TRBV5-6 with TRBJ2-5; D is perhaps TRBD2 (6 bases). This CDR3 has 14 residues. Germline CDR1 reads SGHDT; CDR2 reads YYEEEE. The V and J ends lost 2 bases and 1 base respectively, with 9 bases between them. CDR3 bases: TGTGCCAGCAGCTTCTCCGGGAGCCAAGAGACCCAGTACTTC. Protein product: CASSFSGSQETQYF.

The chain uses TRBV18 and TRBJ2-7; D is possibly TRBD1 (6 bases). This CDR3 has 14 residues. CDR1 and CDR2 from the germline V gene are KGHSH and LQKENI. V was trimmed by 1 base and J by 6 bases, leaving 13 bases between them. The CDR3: CASSPLNRDGEQYF. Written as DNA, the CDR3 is TGTGCCAGCTCACCACTTAACAGGGACGGCGAGCAGTACTTC.

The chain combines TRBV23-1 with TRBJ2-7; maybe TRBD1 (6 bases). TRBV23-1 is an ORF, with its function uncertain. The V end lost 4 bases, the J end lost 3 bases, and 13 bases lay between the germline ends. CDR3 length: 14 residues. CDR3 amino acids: CASSLRQEDYEQYF. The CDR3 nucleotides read TGCGCCAGCAGTCTTAGACAGGAGGACTACGAGCAGTACTTC.